A selection of T cell receptor beta chains follows, all from one sample in a study of blood T cells in healthy people across ages. TCRdb used MiXCR to reprocess the 5' RACE reads, holding one entry per CDR3 protein. The sample carries about 970,000 distinct CDR3 sequences, 51% recorded once. The sample consisted of blood. These receptors were taken from a woman aged 60-70 years in good health. The CDR3 runs from the conserved cysteine through the conserved F or W. The D gene is left open where the match is weak. Rows give clone size only sometimes, using once, few, many, or a class for an expanded clone.

TRBD1,TRBV5-1,once,TRBJ1-1,TGCGCCAGCAGCAAGGGACAGGGACGTAGCACTGAAGCTTTCTTT,CASSKGQGRSTEAFF
TRBD1,TRBV15,-,TRBJ2-7,TGTGCCACCAGCAGAGATGGCCGAGGGGGCGGCGAGCAGTACTTC,CATSRDGRGGGEQYF
-,TRBV20-1,few,TRBJ1-4,TGCAGTGCTAGGCAAAGGGGGGCTGGTGAAAAACTGTTTTTT,CSARQRGAGEKLFF
TRBD1,TRBV5-1,-,TRBJ1-2,TGCGCCAGCAGCCCCGACAGGGGGCTAGGAGGCTACACCTTC,CASSPDRGLGGYTF
-,TRBV20-1,-,TRBJ2-3,TGCAGTGCTAGTGGTCGACTGGGGACAGATACGCAGTATTTT,CSASGRLGTDTQYF
-,TRBV7-2,few,TRBJ2-1,TGTGCCAGCAGCTTACGGCGGGGCAACGTCTACAATGAGCAGTTCTTC,CASSLRRGNVYNEQFF
-,TRBV27,-,TRBJ2-3,TGTGCCAGCAGTTTCCACGGCCCAGATACGCAGTATTTT,CASSFHGPDTQYF
-,TRBV6-4,few,TRBJ2-3,TGTGCCAGCAGTGACACGAGGGCACGAGATACGCAGTATTTT,CASSDTRARDTQYF
-,TRBV19,-,TRBJ1-5,TGTGCCAGTAGTCAACGGGCGAATAGCAATCAGCCCCAGCATTTT,CASSQRANSNQPQHF
TRBD2,TRBV11-2,-,TRBJ2-7,TGTGCCAGCAGCTTAACTAGCGGGGACAATGAGCAGTACTTC,CASSLTSGDNEQYF
TRBD2,TRBV7-9,few,TRBJ2-3,TGTGCCAGCAGCTTCGGGACGGGAACTAGCGGCACAGATACGCAGTATTTT,CASSFGTGTSGTDTQYF
-,TRBV10-3,-,TRBJ2-3,TGTGCCACTGCTCTTGGGACATCTAGCACAGATACGCAGTATTTT,CATALGTSSTDTQYF
TRBD2,TRBV5-1,-,TRBJ2-5,TGCGCCAGCAGCCAGGTAACTAGCGGGAGTGGGGGAGAGAATGAGCAGTACTTC,CASSQVTSGSGGENEQYF
-,TRBV29-1,-,TRBJ2-5,TGCAGCGTTGAAGGGGTGGACTGGCGGGAGACCCAGTACTTC,CSVEGVDWRETQYF
-,TRBV11-2,few,TRBJ1-4,TGTGCCAGCAGCTTGACTGGGTACGGTGAAAAACTGTTTTTT,CASSLTGYGEKLFF
TRBD2,TRBV27,few,TRBJ2-5,TGTGCCAGCAAAGCGGGAGTAACCGAGACCCAGTACTTC,CASKAGVTETQYF
TRBD2,TRBV30,-,TRBJ2-7,TGTGCCTGGAGTGCACCGGGACTAGCACTCGAGCAGTACTTC,CAWSAPGLALEQYF
-,TRBV28,-,TRBJ1-6,TGTGCCAGCCGGAGACCTGAATCTAATTCACCCCTCCACTTT,CASRRPESNSPLHF
TRBD1,TRBV6-2/TRBV6-3,few,TRBJ2-5,TGTGCCAGCAAGGGGATGGTACAGGGGGCTGGCCAAGAGACCCAGTACTTC,CASKGMVQGAGQETQYF
TRBD1,TRBV15,few,TRBJ1-5,TGTGCCACCAGCAAGGACAGGGGGATCAACAATCAGCCCCAGCATTTT,CATSKDRGINNQPQHF
TRBD1,TRBV7-6,-,TRBJ1-5,TGTGCCAGCAGCTTAGGTTCCGGGACAGCGTATGATAGCAATCAGCCCCAGCATTTT,CASSLGSGTAYDSNQPQHF
-,TRBV12-3/TRBV12-4,few,TRBJ1-5,TGTGCCAGCAGTTTAGGGGGGTACGGCAATCAGCCCCAGCATTTT,CASSLGGYGNQPQHF
TRBD1,TRBV4-3,few,TRBJ2-3,TGCGCCAGCAGCCAAGCGCCGGGACAGGGCCCAGATACGCAGTATTTT,CASSQAPGQGPDTQYF